This T cell receptor beta chain is drawn from a study of T cell responses to AZD1222 COVID-19 vaccine. Looked up from germline, CDR1 is MDHEN and CDR2 is SYDVKM. Trimming cost V 6 bases and J 6 bases; bases outside gene matches: 10. The CDR3 length is 14 residues. Study outcomes and limitations: CD4 TCRs covered the whole spike, strongest at regions 160-218 and 743-854. Targeting of unmutated variant regions was reportedly seen in nearly half of spike-specific TCRs. Seropositive AZD1222 recipients at baseline numbered only 6 or 7.

Turning to this clone: The antigen is unknown.

Measured with immunoSEQ multiplex PCR; TCRdb has only the in-frame clones, and not every one. Of 150,000 to 170,000 clones listed, 85% to 90% are singletons. V and J are TRBV28 and TRBJ2-7, with 8 nucleotides matching TRBD1. The clonotype comes from an adult in good health. The sequences come from peripheral blood, collected on day 0 of MenACWY control vaccination. CDR3 in amino acids: CASSSYAGTGEQYV. The CDR3 DNA is TGTGCCAGCAGCTCTTACGCCGGGACAGGCGAGCAGTACGTC.